This T cell receptor (beta chain) is drawn from a study of shared clonotypes between healthy human individuals. Caucasian adults living in Nashville, Tennessee, provided all samples. Method: immunoSEQ multiplex PCR; TCRdb's copy keeps in-frame clones and lacks some. The sample lists 2 million to 2.5 million clones, about 92% occurring once. This CDR3 region has 16 residues. From germline, CDR1 is SGHTA and CDR2 FQGNSA. Trimming pared 1 base from V and 1 base from J, leaving 14 bases between. V usage is TRBV7-2 and J usage is TRBJ2-7; D is possibly TRBD1 or TRBD2 (5 bases each). Source material: naive CD4+ T cells from PBMCs. Subset indicated: CD45RA+ positively selected. The receptor comes from a man younger than 30 in good health. Some clones in this sample may be carry-over from other donors' samples. CDR3 nucleotides: TGTGCCAGCAGCTTAGTTTTGGGGGAGTTTTCCTACGAGCAGTACTTC. Translated, it gives CASSLVLGEFSYEQYF.